This T cell receptor beta chain originates from a study of blood T cell repertoires in COVID-19. About the study: From T cells, B-cell-depleted T cells, or PBMCs came the material, which was cDNA or gDNA.

V was cut by 1 base and J by 1 base, with 10 bases left in between. Germline assignment: CDR1 SGHNT and CDR2 YENEEA. The length of the CDR3 is 15 residues. In the study's own analysis: Amplification of reference gene primers was used by the study to estimate nucleated cell counts. The table came from immunoSEQ multiplex PCR; TCRdb's copy has only in-frame clones and leaves some out. D and trimming were read from the DNA, whereas the V and J calls and clone size are those reported in that table. The sample holds 70,000 to 80,000 clones, roughly 83% seen once. This clone occurred a few times. V gene TRBV11-3 combines with J gene TRBJ1-1; maybe TRBD1 (6 bases). This TCR was recovered from an elderly man with acute or convalescent COVID-19. What was sequenced was peripheral blood. In DNA, the CDR3 is TGTGCCAGCAGCTTAGGGCAGGGGAAGAACACTGAAGCTTTCTTT. This codes for CASSLGQGKNTEAFF.